The 32 T cell receptor beta chains below were found in one sample sequenced in a study of OX40 agonist ivuxolimab in advanced cancers. The repertoire was sequenced with immunoSEQ multiplex PCR; TCRdb's copy has only in-frame clones and lacks some. This sample has 100,000 to 120,000 clones, with roughly 90% found just once. This specimen was CD4+ or CD8+ T cells sorted from blood, taken in a trial of the OX40 agonist ivuxolimab. All receptors derive from an adult with an advanced solid tumor such as melanoma, head and neck, liver or kidney cancer.

This CDR3 reads CASSRDNYGYTF. For the CDR3, the DNA is TGTGCCAGCAGCCGAGACAACTATGGCTACACCTTC. The chain joins TRBV14 to TRBJ1-2; D not resolved. The V end lost 4 bases, the J end lost 2 bases, and 5 bases lay between the germline ends. CDR1 and CDR2 from the germline V gene are SGHDN and FVKESK. CDR3 size: 12 residues. Supplemented by reference TRBV14 and TRBJ1-2, the full variable domain reads EAGVTQFPSHSVIEKGQTVTLRCDPISGHDNLYWYRRVMGKEIKFLLHFVKESKQDESGMPNNRFLAERTGGTYSTLKVQPAELEDSGVYFCASSRDNYGYTFGSGTRLTVV.

In this sample, this clone turned up once. The CDR3 nucleotides read TGTGCCAGCAGCGTTCCGGGACAGGGGTTGTACTTC. Encoded protein: CASSVPGQGLYF. The chain employs TRBV7-8 and TRBJ2-7, with 10 bases that match TRBD1. Germline trimming cut 5 bases from V and 12 bases from J; bases unmatched to any gene: 7. This CDR3 has 12 amino acids. The germline V gene encodes CDR1 SGHVS and CDR2 FQNEAQ.

The V call is TRBV5-8, the J call TRBJ2-5; D remains unclear. TRBJ2-7 explains the end of the DNA better; the J call may be wrong. This CDR3 comprises 11 residues. CDR1 SGHTS and CDR2 YDEGEE come from the germline V gene. The CDR3 here is CASSYYSEQYF. CDR3 coding DNA: TGTGCCAGCAGCTACTATAGCGAGCAGTACTTC.

The chain uses TRBV18 and TRBJ2-2; D gene ambiguous. Per the germline V gene, CDR1 is KGHSH and CDR2 is LQKENI. This CDR3 is built from 16 residues. Deletions cut 3 bases from V and 2 bases from J, with 13 bases between. In DNA form, the CDR3 reads TGTGCCAGCTCACCTCAACCCCTGGAAAACACCGGGGAGCTGTTTTTT. It yields the protein CASSPQPLENTGELFF.

The chain joins TRBV19 to TRBJ2-7; perhaps TRBD2 as D (7 bases). V was shortened by 6 bases and J by 2 bases, with 17 bases between the two germline ends. Germline CDR1 reads LNHDA; CDR2 reads SQIVND (reference sequence). The CDR3 runs 15 residues. The CDR3 nucleotides read TGTGCCAGTAGCCCCGTTGGGGGGGCGACCTACGAGCAGTACTTC. It translates to CASSPVGGATYEQYF.

This chain joins TRBV18 and TRBJ1-1; perhaps TRBD1 as D (6 bases). The CDR3 spans 14 residues. Trimming took 4 bases from V and 1 from J, leaving 10 bases between them. The germline gives CDR1 KGHSH, CDR2 LQKENI. The CDR3 is CASSRGHQNTEAFF. For the CDR3, the DNA is TGTGCCAGCTCACGGGGACACCAGAACACTGAAGCTTTCTTT.

This chain uses TRBV4-1 with TRBJ1-3, with D hard to call. With 2 bases removed from V and 1 base from J, the gap between germline ends came to 12 bases. CDR3 size: 16 residues. In germline, CDR1 is MGHRA, CDR2 YSYEKL. CDR3 amino acids: CASSQLYGFSGNTIYF. The CDR3 nucleotides are TGCGCCAGCAGCCAACTCTATGGGTTTTCTGGAAACACCATATATTTT.

The V and J genes are TRBV19 and TRBJ2-7, with 8 bases matching TRBD1. The V gene's germline CDR1 is LNHDA and CDR2 SQIVND (reference sequence). Trimming removed 4 bases from V and 2 bases from J; junction bases left unmatched: 10. The CDR3 runs to 16 residues. CDR3 coding DNA: TGTGCCAGTAGTACGAGCCCTGGACAGGGTACCTACGAGCAGTACTTC. Translating gives CASSTSPGQGTYEQYF.

This clone was recorded once. The chain combines TRBV19 with TRBJ2-1; the D is unclear. V was pared by 5 bases and J by 12 bases, with 11 bases between. The germline V gene encodes CDR1 LNHDA and CDR2 SQIVND (reference sequence). The length of the CDR3 is 11 residues. The CDR3 sequence is CASSESTRQFF. In DNA, the CDR3 is TGTGCCAGTAGTGAGTCTACTCGGCAGTTCTTC.

This rearrangement joins TRBV7-8 to TRBJ2-7; 7 positions agree with TRBD1. Germline CDR1 reads SGHVS; CDR2 reads FQNEAQ. V dropped 4 bases and J dropped 2; count of bases not matched to a gene: 5. The CDR3 is 14 amino acids. The CDR3 sequence is CASSSGTAAYEQYF. Written as DNA, the CDR3 is TGTGCCAGCAGCTCCGGGACAGCAGCCTACGAGCAGTACTTC.

The chain has TRBV12-5 and TRBJ2-7, with TRBD1 identical over 10 bases. J gave up 2 bases and V 6 bases, and 4 bases lay outside the gene matches. This CDR3 spans 14 amino acids. The germline V gene encodes CDR1 LGHNT and CDR2 FRNRAP. The CDR3 DNA reads TGTGCTAGTGGCCTAGGACAGGGGGCCTACGAGCAGTACTTC. Amino acids: CASGLGQGAYEQYF. The full variable domain, its missing parts supplied by reference TRBV12-5 and TRBJ2-7, is DARVTQTPRHKVTEMGQEVTMRCQPILGHNTVFWYRQTMMQGLELLAYFRNRAPLDDSGMPKDRFSAEMPDATLATLKIQPSEPRDSAVYFCASGLGQGAYEQYFGPGTRLTVT.

This sequence joins TRBV10-1 and TRBJ2-5, with D possibly being TRBD2 (6 bases). This CDR3 has 14 amino acids. V lost 0 bases to trimming and J lost 1 base, with 6 bases between them. CDR1 and CDR2 from the germline V gene are WNHNN and SYGVQD (reference sequence). The CDR3 DNA follows: TGCGCCAGCAGTGAGTCGACTAGCCAAGAGACCCAGTACTTC. It yields the protein CASSESTSQETQYF.

The chain employs TRBV6-6 and TRBJ2-5; 15 nucleotides match TRBD2. CDR1 and CDR2 (germline): MNHNY, SVGAGI (reference sequence). The V gene end was trimmed by 5 bases and the J gene end by 3 bases; junction bases not matched to a gene: 4. CDR3 length: 16 residues. The CDR3 loop is CASSGTSGGPKETQYF. In DNA form, the CDR3 reads TGTGCCAGCAGTGGGACTAGCGGGGGGCCTAAAGAGACCCAGTACTTC.

CDR3: CASMAGQYGYTF. DNA for the CDR3: TGTGCCAGCATGGCAGGGCAATATGGCTACACCTTC. The chain joins TRBV6-6 to TRBJ1-2; possible D gene TRBD1, 5 bases. V lost 7 bases, J lost 5 bases, and 11 bases lay in between. Germline V lookup: CDR1 MNHNY, CDR2 SVGAGI (reference sequence). CDR3 length: 12 amino acids.

The chain is built from TRBV10-3 and TRBJ1-5; tentative D call: TRBD1 (6 bases). Trimming stripped 4 bases from V and 5 bases from J, with 9 bases between. Germline V gene data show CDR1 as ENHRY and CDR2 as SYGVKD. CDR3 length: 13 residues. CDR3 loop: CAISVTGDQPQHF. CDR3 sequence (DNA): TGTGCCATCAGTGTGACAGGCGATCAGCCCCAGCATTTT.

The gene calls are TRBV11-2 and TRBJ1-2; D is uncertain. The CDR3 loop spans 15 amino acids. Germline V gene data show CDR1 as SGHAT and CDR2 as FQNNGV. V was trimmed by 5 bases and J by 3 bases, leaving 16 bases between them. CDR3 loop: CASSEASAPYYGYTF. CDR3 sequence (DNA): TGTGCCAGCAGCGAGGCCTCCGCCCCATACTATGGCTACACCTTC.

This chain uses TRBV15 with TRBJ2-1, with D tentatively TRBD2 (5 bases). The germline V gene has CDR1 LNHNV and CDR2 YYDKDF (reference sequence). Deletions cut 3 bases from V and 1 base from J, with 10 bases between. The CDR3 sequence is 15 residues long. The CDR3 sequence: CATSRDRDSYNEQFF. CDR3 DNA sequence: TGTGCCACCAGCAGGGACCGGGATTCCTACAATGAGCAGTTCTTC.

The gene calls are TRBV6-4 and TRBJ2-7; D gene unclear. The germline gives CDR1 MRHNA, CDR2 SNTAGT. CDR3 length: 14 amino acids. V gave up 6 bases and J gave up 2 bases, with 14 bases separating them. For the CDR3, the DNA is TGTGCCAGCAGAACCGCCAGTGGGACCTACGAGCAGTACTTC. Translated: CASRTASGTYEQYF.

This sequence joins TRBV19 and TRBJ2-3; 7 bases align to TRBD2. The germline V gene encodes CDR1 LNHDA and CDR2 SQIVND (reference sequence). This CDR3 contains 16 residues. V was pared by 3 bases and J by 0 bases, with 6 bases of the junction left unmatched. The CDR3 nucleotides are TGTGCCAGTAGTATCCATGCGGGGGTTAGCACAGATACGCAGTATTTT. Protein product: CASSIHAGVSTDTQYF.

The table lists this clone with a count of one. The rearrangement joins TRBV30 to TRBJ1-1; TRBD1 aligns across 9 bases. CDR3 size: 12 residues. V trimming: 7 bases; J trimming: 5 bases; junction bases outside the gene matches: 5. Germline CDR1 is GTSNPN and CDR2 is SVGIG (reference sequence). Written as DNA, the CDR3 is TGTGCCTTGACAGGGGGAGGGACTGAAGCTTTCTTT. This gives the protein CALTGGGTEAFF.

This sequence joins TRBV5-1 and TRBJ1-2, with TRBD1 matching 8 bases. The V segment lost 2 bases and the J segment 3 bases; nucleotides outside the gene matches: 12. Germline V lookup: CDR1 SGHRS, CDR2 YFSETQ. There are 17 residues in the CDR3. The chain's CDR3 is CASSLTGGAEGYYGYTF. The CDR3 DNA reads TGCGCCAGCAGCTTAACAGGGGGAGCCGAGGGGTACTATGGCTACACCTTC.

The rearrangement links TRBV7-2 to TRBJ1-4; 9 positions agree with TRBD1. The CDR3 has 15 residues. CDR1 SGHTA and CDR2 FQGNSA come from the germline V gene. J lost 7 bases, V lost 4 bases, and 7 bases had no gene match. The CDR3, as DNA: TGTGCCAGCAGCTACGACAGGGGGACTGGTGAAAAACTGTTTTTT. As protein: CASSYDRGTGEKLFF.

The genes are TRBV18 and TRBJ2-1; D uncertain. Germline V CDR1 and CDR2: KGHSH, LQKENI. The CDR3 totals 14 residues. V dropped 3 bases and J dropped 10 bases, with 16 bases sitting between them. CDR3 bases: TGTGCCAGCTCACCGATGGACCAGGCCAACGAGCAGTTCTTC. Protein product: CASSPMDQANEQFF.

This chain links TRBV27 with TRBJ2-1; possible D gene TRBD1, 5 bases. Germline V CDR1 and CDR2: MNHEY, SMNVEV (reference sequence). The CDR3 loop spans 13 amino acids. With 4 bases removed from V and 10 bases from J, the gap between germline ends came to 14 bases. CDR3 coding DNA: TGTGCCAGCAGTTCCTCCCGACAGTTCGAGCAGTTCTTC. Residues: CASSSSRQFEQFF.

This clone was observed once. This chain joins TRBV10-3 and TRBJ1-1; unclear D gene. The germline V and J ends were trimmed by 11 bases and 4 bases, with 14 bases remaining between them. The germline gives CDR1 ENHRY, CDR2 SYGVKD. The CDR3 runs 12 residues. The CDR3 sequence: CAVGVVGTEAFF. The CDR3 DNA reads as TGTGCCGTAGGTGTTGTGGGCACTGAAGCTTTCTTT.

The V gene is TRBV10-1, the J gene TRBJ1-1; a possible D gene is TRBD1 (6 bases). Germline V gives CDR1 WNHNN, CDR2 SYGVQD (reference sequence). V gave up 6 bases and J gave up 1 base, with 12 bases separating them. This CDR3 region has 14 residues. The CDR3: CASRPGTRNTEAFF. In nucleotides, the CDR3 is TGCGCCAGCAGGCCCGGGACAAGGAACACTGAAGCTTTCTTT.

This chain connects TRBV19 to TRBJ2-7, with a tentative D call TRBD1 (6 bases). CDR1 is LNHDA and CDR2 is SQIVND in the germline V gene (reference sequence). The CDR3 length is 13 residues. V gave up 2 bases and J gave up 2 bases, with 7 bases separating them. CDR3: CASSIQGTYEQYF. The CDR3 DNA is TGTGCCAGTAGTATACAGGGGACCTACGAGCAGTACTTC. Using reference TRBV19 and TRBJ2-7 for the parts outside the CDR3, the full variable domain is DGGITQSPKYLFRKEGQNVTLSCEQNLNHDAMYWYRQDPGQGLRLIYYSQIVNDFQKGDIAEGYSVSREKKESFPLTVTSAQKNPTAFYLCASSIQGTYEQYFGPGTRLTVT.

The chain uses TRBV6-5 and TRBJ2-7; D is unclear. Germline V gives CDR1 MNHEY, CDR2 SVGAGI. The V end lost 5 bases, the J end lost 2 bases, and 13 bases lay between the germline ends. This CDR3 region has 14 residues. CDR3 sequence: CASSEEAPPYEQYF. For the CDR3, the DNA is TGTGCCAGCAGTGAAGAGGCGCCACCCTACGAGCAGTACTTC.

This rearrangement joins TRBV11-2 to TRBJ2-7, with D perhaps matching TRBD2 (5 bases). V was trimmed by 0 bases and J by 0 bases, leaving 6 bases between them. Germline V gene lookup returns CDR1 SGHAT and CDR2 FQNNGV. The length of the CDR3 is 14 residues. CDR3 DNA: TGTGCCAGCAGCTTAGAACGGGGCTCCTACGAGCAGTACTTC. It yields the protein CASSLERGSYEQYF. Combining the CDR3 with reference TRBV11-2 and TRBJ2-7 gives the whole variable domain EAGVAQSPRYKIIEKRQSVAFWCNPISGHATLYWYQQILGQGPKLLIQFQNNGVVDDSQLPKDRFSAERLKGVDSTLKIQPAKLEDSAVYLCASSLERGSYEQYFGPGTRLTVT.

This chain uses TRBV5-1 with TRBJ2-3, with TRBD2 identical over 10 bases. Germline assignment: CDR1 SGHRS and CDR2 YFSETQ. Trimming at V came to 5 bases and at J to 1 base, leaving 7 bases not matched to a gene. The CDR3 loop spans 16 amino acids. The CDR3 bases are TGCGCCAGCAGTCGGCGGACTAGCGGTGGCACAGATACGCAGTATTTT. Translating it yields CASSRRTSGGTDTQYF.

J is TRBJ2-5 and V is TRBV18; D may be TRBD2 (6 bases). The CDR3 loop spans 14 amino acids. Trimming cost V 3 bases and J 4 bases, with 12 bases left between them. CDR1 and CDR2 (germline): KGHSH, LQKENI. The DNA for the CDR3 is TGTGCCAGCTCACCTCAAGGACTAAGAGAGACCCAGTACTTC. It specifies CASSPQGLRETQYF.

The rearrangement uses TRBV2 and TRBJ2-7, with 10 bases matching TRBD1. V dropped 2 bases and J dropped 4; count of bases not matched to a gene: 8. Germline CDR1 is SNHLY and CDR2 is FYNNEI. The CDR3 consists of 16 residues. CDR3 loop: CASSEPDRGPPYEQYF. The DNA for the CDR3 is TGTGCCAGCAGTGAACCCGACAGGGGGCCCCCGTACGAGCAGTACTTC.